The sequence of this T cell receptor (beta chain) was determined in a study of T cell changes during pregnancy in multiple sclerosis (dated by TCRdb to between 2019 and 2020). At the level of the whole study: The study examined how the T cell repertoire changed over the course of pregnancy in women with multiple sclerosis.

Trimming costs V 2 bases and J 0 bases, and their ends lie 8 bases apart. For CDR1 and CDR2, the germline V gene lists MGHDK and SYGVNS. The CDR3 runs 16 residues from the cysteine to the phenylalanine. The DNA shown is the 48-base CDR3, in frame from base 1. For this clone: Its antigen remains undetermined. No much larger clone is present one base from it, and per-base qualities are unavailable.

The library was prepared using the immunoSEQ multiplex PCR assay. Here the immuneACCESS table is served through TCRdb, limited to in-frame sequences with V and J called. Missing clones are a known gap in these copies; in checked studies unresolved V genes cover under half, and the rest lacks a known reason. The sample has 40,000 or so clones on record, approximately 93% of them singletons. The ten largest make up roughly 8% of the sample. This sequence was found in a female donor with multiple sclerosis, enrolled in a pregnancy study. This chain is built from TRBV25-1 and TRBJ2-6; the D segment cannot be called with confidence. Sample: CD8+ T cells from peripheral blood mononuclear cells, taken in the third trimester of pregnancy. The CDR3 here reads CASSEPSYSGANVLTF. Here is the DNA: TGTGCCAGCAGTGAACCAAGCTACTCTGGGGCCAACGTCCTGACTTTC.